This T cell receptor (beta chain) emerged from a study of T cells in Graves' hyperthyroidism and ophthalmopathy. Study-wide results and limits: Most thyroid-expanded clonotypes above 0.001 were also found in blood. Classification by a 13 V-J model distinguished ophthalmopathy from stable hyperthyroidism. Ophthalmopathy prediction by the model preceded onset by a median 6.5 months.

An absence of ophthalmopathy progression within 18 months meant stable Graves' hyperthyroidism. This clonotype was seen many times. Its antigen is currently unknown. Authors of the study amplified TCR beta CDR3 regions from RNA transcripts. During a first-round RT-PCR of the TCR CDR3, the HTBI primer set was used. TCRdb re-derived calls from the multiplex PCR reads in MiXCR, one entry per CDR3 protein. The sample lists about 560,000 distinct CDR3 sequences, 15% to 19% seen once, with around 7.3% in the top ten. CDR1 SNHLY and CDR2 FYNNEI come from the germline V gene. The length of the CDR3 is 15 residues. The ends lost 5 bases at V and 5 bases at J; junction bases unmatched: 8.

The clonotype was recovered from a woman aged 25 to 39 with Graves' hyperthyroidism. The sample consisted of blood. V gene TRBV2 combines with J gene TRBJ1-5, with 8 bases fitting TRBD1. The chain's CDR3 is CASSRQGAGDQPQHF. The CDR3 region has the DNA TGTGCCAGCAGTCGTCAGGGGGCGGGCGATCAGCCCCAGCATTTT. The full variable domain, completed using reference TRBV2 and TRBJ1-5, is EPEVTQTPSHQVTQMGQEVILRCVPISNHLYFYWYRQILGQKVEFLVSFYNNEISEKSEIFDDQFSVERPDGSNFTLKIRSTKLEDSAMYFCASSRQGAGDQPQHFGDGTRLSIL.